The next 30 T cell receptor beta chains were all read from a single sample in a study of identical twins. TCRdb processed the 5' RACE reads anew with MiXCR; each CDR3 protein has one entry. The sample has approximately 500,000 distinct CDR3 sequences, roughly 15% seen once. A further study also used this sample, focusing on yellow fever vaccine responses in identical twins.

Sequences were obtained from CD4+ T cells sorted from blood. These receptors all come from a woman aged 18-29 years in good health.

This clonotype was seen a few times. The genes are TRBV6-1 and TRBJ2-1; 14 nucleotides align to TRBD2. The germline gives CDR1 MNHNS, CDR2 SASEGT. V was clipped by 6 bases and J by 7 bases; unmatched bases: 8. This CDR3 spans 16 amino acids. CDR3 amino acids: CASSRLAGGPGNEQFF. The CDR3 coding sequence is TGTGCCAGCAGCCGACTAGCGGGAGGGCCCGGAAATGAGCAGTTCTTC.

This clonotype was counted ten times or more. The chain combines TRBV5-1 with TRBJ1-5, with D hard to call. The CDR3 spans 14 residues. Per the germline V gene, CDR1 is SGHRS and CDR2 is YFSETQ. V dropped 4 bases and J dropped 2 bases, with 10 bases sitting between them. CDR3 loop: CASSPDGGNQPQHF. The CDR3 bases are TGCGCCAGCAGCCCGGACGGGGGCAATCAGCCCCAGCATTTT.

This clonotype was observed a handful of times. The chain carries TRBV11-2 and TRBJ1-1; no definite D call. The CDR3 totals 14 residues. Germline CDR1 reads SGHAT; CDR2 reads FQNNGV. V lost 5 bases, J lost 1 base, and 11 bases lay in between. CDR3: CASSQGRWNTEAFF. The CDR3 DNA sequence: TGTGCCAGCAGCCAAGGACGGTGGAACACTGAAGCTTTCTTT.

The J gene is TRBJ2-7, the V gene TRBV7-2; D is uncertain. V was shortened by 6 bases and J by 3 bases, with 12 bases between the two germline ends. There are 13 residues in the CDR3. CDR1 is SGHTA, CDR2 FQGNSA, per germline. The chain's CDR3 is CASSSVVVYEQYF. The CDR3 bases are TGTGCCAGCAGTTCAGTGGTAGTCTACGAGCAGTACTTC.

The chain carries TRBV4-1 and TRBJ2-1, with unresolved D. This CDR3 is built from 15 residues. Looked up from germline, CDR1 is MGHRA and CDR2 is YSYEKL. V dropped 1 base and J dropped 4 bases, with 11 bases sitting between them. For the CDR3, the DNA is TGCGCCAGCAGCCAAGTAGAAGCGACTTACAATGAGCAGTTCTTC. Protein: CASSQVEATYNEQFF.

The chain recombines TRBV11-2 with TRBJ1-2; D is unresolved. With 6 bases removed from V and 0 bases from J, the gap between germline ends came to 8 bases. CDR1 SGHAT and CDR2 FQNNGV come from the germline V gene. The CDR3 extends over 13 amino acids. DNA of the CDR3: TGTGCCAGCAGGACCGAGGCTAACTATGGCTACACCTTC. It encodes CASRTEANYGYTF.

This clonotype has just a few counts. The chain couples TRBV10-3 to TRBJ2-1; 9 nucleotides line up with TRBD2. The V and J ends lost 2 bases and 0 bases, in that order; junction bases with no gene match: 2. Germline loops: CDR1 ENHRY, CDR2 SYGVKD. The CDR3 covers 16 residues. The CDR3 nucleotides are TGTGCCATCAGTGAGAATAGCGGGAGCTCCTACAATGAGCAGTTCTTC. Translated, it gives CAISENSGSSYNEQFF.

The chain links TRBV7-9 to TRBJ2-7, with D perhaps matching TRBD1 or TRBD2 (5 bases each). Trimming took off 4 bases at V and 6 bases at J, with 16 bases between the two ends. This CDR3 comprises 14 residues. Germline V gives CDR1 SEHNR, CDR2 FQNEAQ (reference sequence). CDR3 amino acids: CASSSTSGTVEQYF. For the CDR3, the DNA is TGTGCCAGCAGCTCCACTTCGGGGACGGTCGAGCAGTACTTC. Using reference TRBV7-9 and TRBJ2-7 for the parts outside the CDR3, the full variable domain is DTGVSQNPRHKITKRGQNVTFRCDPISEHNRLYWYRQTLGQGPEFLTYFQNEAQLEKSRLLSDRFSAERPKGSFSTLEIQRTEQGDSAMYLCASSSTSGTVEQYFGPGTRLTVT.

This clonotype turned up a few times. The J gene is TRBJ1-1, the V gene TRBV7-8; D is undetermined. The CDR3 contains 13 residues. Germline V gene sequence: CDR1 SGHVS, CDR2 FQNEAQ. V lost 2 bases to trimming and J lost 6 bases, with 10 bases between them. CDR3 coding DNA: TGTGCCAGCAGCTTACTTATCTGGGCTGAAGCTTTCTTT. It is translated as CASSLLIWAEAFF.

This chain connects TRBV15 to TRBJ2-5; TRBD1 agrees at 7 bases. V shed 5 bases and J 4 bases; nucleotides not matched to a gene: 10. Germline V gene lookup returns CDR1 LNHNV and CDR2 YYDKDF (reference sequence). This CDR3 region has 15 residues. The CDR3 region has the DNA TGTGCCACCAGCGTAAATCGACAGGGCCGAGAGACCCAGTACTTC. It yields the protein CATSVNRQGRETQYF.

There are a few counts of this clonotype. The rearrangement links TRBV3-1 to TRBJ2-2; D is undetermined. The CDR3 has 15 residues. Trimming pared 4 bases from V and 4 bases from J, leaving 13 bases between. From germline, CDR1 is LGHDT and CDR2 YNNKEL (reference sequence). The CDR3 loop is CASSRNGQSTGELFF. In DNA form, the CDR3 reads TGTGCCAGCAGCCGTAACGGGCAATCCACCGGGGAGCTGTTTTTT.

This chain links TRBV9 with TRBJ2-6, with TRBD1 as a possible D gene (6 bases). The germline V and J ends were trimmed by 3 bases and 1 base, with 8 bases remaining between them. The CDR3 length is 15 residues. CDR1 and CDR2 (germline): SGDLS, YYNGEE. CDR3 DNA sequence: TGTGCCAGCAGCGCCGACAGGTCTGGGGCCAACGTCCTGACTTTC. Protein product: CASSADRSGANVLTF.

A few counts support this clonotype. The CDR3 DNA reads TGTGCCATCAGTGAGTCGATCTCCTCTGGAAACACCATATATTTT. This encodes CAISESISSGNTIYF. J is TRBJ1-3 and V is TRBV10-3; D unresolved. The germline V and J ends were trimmed by 0 bases and 0 bases, with 6 bases remaining between them. The CDR3 loop spans 15 amino acids. Germline V CDR1 and CDR2: ENHRY, SYGVKD.

V is TRBV7-9 and J is TRBJ2-7; 7 nucleotides align to TRBD1. CDR1 SEHNR and CDR2 FQNEAQ come from the germline V gene (reference sequence). V lost 5 bases to trimming and J lost 2 bases; unmatched junction nucleotides: 12. This CDR3 is built from 16 residues. CDR3 region: CASSIQGQGVAYEQYF. Written as DNA, the CDR3 is TGTGCCAGCAGCATACAGGGGCAGGGAGTTGCCTACGAGCAGTACTTC.

The V gene is TRBV10-3, the J gene TRBJ2-3, with D possibly being TRBD1 (5 bases). CDR3 length equals 14 residues. Germline CDR1 reads ENHRY; CDR2 reads SYGVKD. Trimming took 8 bases from V and 2 from J, leaving 14 bases between them. The DNA for the CDR3 is TGTGCCATCGCCCAGGGATCGAACACAGATACGCAGTATTTT. This codes for CAIAQGSNTDTQYF.

This clonotype was observed a few times. The chain has TRBV29-1 and TRBJ2-7; D possibly corresponds to TRBD2 (5 bases). Per the germline V gene, CDR1 is SQVTM and CDR2 is ANQGSEA. The CDR3 runs 12 residues. The V end was cut by 6 bases, the J end by 0 bases, with 9 bases between. CDR3 region: CSVRGFSYEQYF. The CDR3 nucleotides read TGCAGCGTCCGGGGTTTCTCCTACGAGCAGTACTTC.

This clonotype was observed a few times. The genes are TRBV10-3 and TRBJ2-5; no clear D gene. The germline gives CDR1 ENHRY, CDR2 SYGVKD. CDR3 size: 14 residues. V dropped 3 bases and J dropped 5 bases, with 13 bases sitting between them. The CDR3 protein is CAISDLGTGETQYF. The DNA for the CDR3 is TGTGCCATCAGTGATTTGGGCACCGGGGAGACCCAGTACTTC.

The table lists this clonotype with a few counts. This chain links TRBV20-1 with TRBJ2-5, with 14 bases aligning to TRBD2. This CDR3 region has 13 residues. Germline V gene data show CDR1 as DFQATT and CDR2 as SNEGSKA (reference sequence). V dropped 5 bases and J dropped 14; count of bases not matched to a gene: 10. The CDR3 sequence is CSAVGLAGGPSYF. The CDR3 coding sequence is TGCAGTGCTGTCGGACTAGCGGGAGGCCCCTCTTACTTC.

This chain links TRBV20-1 with TRBJ1-2; D is unresolved. This CDR3 spans 13 amino acids. Per germline, CDR1 DFQATT and CDR2 SNEGSKA (reference sequence). V lost 8 bases and J lost 2, with 15 bases in between. Here the CDR3 DNA reads TGCAGTCCACTCCGGGCTTCAAACTATGGCTACACCTTC. It specifies CSPLRASNYGYTF.

The CDR3 DNA is TGTGCCAGCAGCTTAAAGGTCCCCGAGCAGTACTTC. It is translated as CASSLKVPEQYF. J is TRBJ2-7 and V is TRBV11-2; D uncertain. Germline V gene lookup returns CDR1 SGHAT and CDR2 FQNNGV. V was clipped by 2 bases and J by 6 bases, with 8 bases between them. This CDR3 comprises 12 residues. Full variable domain (rest looked up from reference TRBV11-2 and TRBJ2-7): EAGVAQSPRYKIIEKRQSVAFWCNPISGHATLYWYQQILGQGPKLLIQFQNNGVVDDSQLPKDRFSAERLKGVDSTLKIQPAKLEDSAVYLCASSLKVPEQYFGPGTRLTVT.

The table lists this clonotype with many counts. This rearrangement joins TRBV12-3 or TRBV12-4 to TRBJ2-1, with 10 bases identical to TRBD2. This CDR3 spans 15 amino acids. With 4 bases clipped from V and 4 bases from J, the junction kept 4 bases outside the gene matches. The CDR3 here is CASSWTSGTYNEQFF. For the CDR3, the DNA is TGTGCCAGCAGTTGGACTAGCGGAACATACAATGAGCAGTTCTTC.

The table lists this clonotype with a few counts. The chain has TRBV5-1 and TRBJ2-3; D is undetermined. Trimming removed 0 bases at V and 0 bases at J, with 11 bases between. Germline V lookup: CDR1 SGHRS, CDR2 YFSETQ. The CDR3 spans 16 residues. For the CDR3, the DNA is TGCGCCAGCAGCTTGGGCCTCGTCCCTAGCACAGATACGCAGTATTTT. Amino acids: CASSLGLVPSTDTQYF.

This clonotype was observed a handful of times. The chain couples TRBV2 to TRBJ2-7; the D is unclear. The CDR3 contains 11 residues. CDR1 and CDR2 (germline): SNHLY, FYNNEI. Trimming removed 1 base from V and 6 bases from J, with 4 bases in between. The CDR3 coding sequence is TGTGCCAGCAGTGAAGACTCCGAGCAGTACGTC. It codes for CASSEDSEQYV.

The J gene is TRBJ1-2, the V gene TRBV27; D not resolved. This CDR3 contains 14 residues. Between the trimmed V and J ends, which lost 2 bases and 4 bases, there was a span of 11 bases. Germline values: CDR1 MNHEY, CDR2 SMNVEV (reference sequence). This CDR3 is CASSLKSYGYGYTF. In DNA, the CDR3 is TGTGCCAGCAGTTTAAAGTCATACGGCTATGGCTACACCTTC.

The chain links TRBV5-1 to TRBJ2-1, with D possibly matching TRBD1 (5 bases). V lost 5 bases, J lost 2 bases, and 14 bases lay in between. CDR3 length: 15 amino acids. Germline V gene data show CDR1 as SGHRS and CDR2 as YFSETQ. CDR3 bases: TGCGCCAGCAGGCCAGCCGCAGGGACCTACAATGAGCAGTTCTTC. Encoded protein: CASRPAAGTYNEQFF.

This clonotype has a handful of counts. One end of the junction does not line up with germline, which may come from a read error. The chain uses TRBV28 and TRBJ2-7; TRBD2 agrees at 7 bases. Germline CDR1 MDHEN, CDR2 SYDVKM. The CDR3 loop spans 12 amino acids. CDR3 nucleotides: TGTGCCACCCAGACTAGCTCCCACGAGCAGTACTTC. Its protein is CATQTSSHEQYF.

Regarding this clonotype: The CDR3 carries no conserved terminal phenylalanine or tryptophan, so it likely arises from a read error. The chain links TRBV20-1 to TRBJ2-1, with D perhaps TRBD1 (6 bases). Trimming cost V 5 bases and J 4 bases, with 12 bases left between them. Germline loops: CDR1 DFQATT, CDR2 SNEGSKA (reference sequence). This CDR3 is 13 amino acids long. DNA for the CDR3: TGCAGTGCTGAGAGAGGGGGTTACAATGAGCAGTTCTTG. As protein: CSAERGGYNEQFL.

The chain uses TRBV28 and TRBJ1-6; no firm D call. The length of the CDR3 is 15 residues. Trimming left V 3 bases short and J 0 bases short, with 6 bases between. Per the germline V gene, CDR1 is MDHEN and CDR2 is SYDVKM. The CDR3 spells CASSFASSYNSPLHF. DNA for the CDR3: TGTGCCAGCAGTTTTGCTAGCTCCTATAATTCACCCCTCCACTTT.

This clonotype was recorded only once. The genes are TRBV11-2 and TRBJ2-1; D not certain. The V gene's germline CDR1 is SGHAT and CDR2 FQNNGV. The V and J ends lost 0 bases and 10 bases respectively, with 7 bases between them. This CDR3 contains 12 residues. The CDR3 DNA reads TGTGCCAGCAGCTTAGATGGGTTAGAGCAGTTCTTC. Translation: CASSLDGLEQFF.

This clonotype was detected many times. The chain recombines TRBV10-3 with TRBJ1-1, with D uncertain. Trimming removed 4 bases from V and 2 bases from J, with 11 bases in between. Germline V lookup: CDR1 ENHRY, CDR2 SYGVKD. The CDR3 totals 14 residues. CDR3 in amino acids: CAISAAELNTEAFF. The CDR3 region has the DNA TGTGCCATCAGTGCCGCAGAGCTAAACACTGAAGCTTTCTTT.